This T cell receptor (beta chain) comes out of a study of T cell repertoires in cytomegalovirus infection. The overall study: Indications came from public TCR beta signatures; they pointed to CMV infection and to a matching HLA type.

Trimming took 5 bases from V and 7 from J, leaving 18 bases between them. The V gene's germline CDR1 is MDHEN and CDR2 SYDVKM. This CDR3 comprises 16 residues. This clonotype showed up just a few times. Each CDR3 protein gets one entry after TCRdb re-called the reads with MiXCR. The table lists 350,000 to 550,000 distinct CDR3 sequences, about 33% of them singletons. The chain is built from TRBV28 and TRBJ1-6, with D tentatively TRBD1 (5 bases). The sample consisted of PBMCs. The source is a human donor in good health (CMV status not recorded). Some clones in this sample may be carry-over from other donors' samples. Written as DNA, the CDR3 is TGTGCCAGCAGTCCCCACACAGGTTTAGGGAATTCACCCCTCCACTTT. Residues: CASSPHTGLGNSPLHF.